These 4 T cell receptor beta chains were all obtained from the same sample, sequenced in a study of OX40 agonist ivuxolimab in advanced cancers. TCRdb keeps only in-frame clones here, not all; method: immunoSEQ multiplex PCR. The data contain about 120,000 clones, just under 95% of them seen just once; the ten biggest clones take up 0.15% to 0.17%. Sequences were derived from CD4+ or CD8+ T cells sorted from blood, sampled in a trial of the OX40 agonist ivuxolimab. Receptors were obtained from an adult with an advanced solid tumor such as melanoma, head and neck, liver or kidney cancer.

This sequence joins TRBV7-2 and TRBJ2-1, with 8 bases lining up with TRBD1. The germline V gene encodes CDR1 SGHTA and CDR2 FQGNSA. V shed 3 bases and J 9 bases; nucleotides not matched to a gene: 4. The CDR3 runs 13 residues. DNA of the CDR3: TGTGCCAGCAGCTTCAGGGGGCTCAGTGAGCAGTTCTTC. The encoded protein is CASSFRGLSEQFF.

The chain has TRBV5-4 and TRBJ1-1; no clear D gene. The CDR3 has 14 residues. Germline values: CDR1 SGHNT, CDR2 YYREEE (reference sequence). V was shortened by 1 base and J by 6 bases, with 13 bases between the two germline ends. CDR3 amino acids: CASSLYGNSPEAFF. Written as DNA, the CDR3 is TGTGCCAGCAGCTTGTACGGAAACTCCCCTGAAGCTTTCTTT.

Notes on this clone: The identical CDR3 is also encoded by other nucleotide sequences in the sample. This chain uses TRBV7-2 with TRBJ2-5; no clear D gene. The germline gives CDR1 SGHTA, CDR2 FQGNSA. The V end lost 1 base, the J end lost 5 bases, and 5 bases lay between the germline ends. The CDR3 sequence is 12 residues long. The DNA of the CDR3 is TGTGCCAGCAGCTTAGTCGGGGAGACCCAGTACTTC. This translates into CASSLVGETQYF.

CDR3 bases: TGTGCCAGCAGCAGGGTGGCCGGGGAGCTGTTTTTT. Amino acids: CASSRVAGELFF. This rearrangement joins TRBV9 to TRBJ2-2; no reliable D call. V was clipped by 4 bases and J by 6 bases, with 7 bases between them. Germline V CDR1 and CDR2: SGDLS, YYNGEE. This CDR3 spans 12 amino acids.